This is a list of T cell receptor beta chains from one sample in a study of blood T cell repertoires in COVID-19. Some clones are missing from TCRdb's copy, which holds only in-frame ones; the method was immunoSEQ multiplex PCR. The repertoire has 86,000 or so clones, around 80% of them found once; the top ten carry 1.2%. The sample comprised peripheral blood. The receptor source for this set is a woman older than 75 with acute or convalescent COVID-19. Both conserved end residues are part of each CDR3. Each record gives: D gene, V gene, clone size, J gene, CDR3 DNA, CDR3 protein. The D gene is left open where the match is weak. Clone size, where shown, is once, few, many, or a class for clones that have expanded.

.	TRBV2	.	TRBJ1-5	TGTGCCAGCAGCGATGACAGTGGGGGGTGGCAGCCCCAGCATTTT	CASSDDSGGWQPQHF
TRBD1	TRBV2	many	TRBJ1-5	TGTGCCAGCGCAGGGGGCGCCGGTCAGCCCCAGCATTTT	CASAGGAGQPQHF
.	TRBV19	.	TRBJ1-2	TGTGCCAGTAGTCATGGGCCATACTATGGCTACACCTTC	CASSHGPYYGYTF
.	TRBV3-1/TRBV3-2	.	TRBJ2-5	TGTGCCAGCAGCCCCAAGTTGTGGGGGGAAGAGACCCAGTACTTC	CASSPKLWGEETQYF
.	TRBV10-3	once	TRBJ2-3	TGTGCCATCAGTGAGTATAGGGGGAGCACAGATACGCAGTATTTT	CAISEYRGSTDTQYF
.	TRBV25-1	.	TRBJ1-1	TGTGCCAGCAGTGAGGGAGGGGAAGCTTTCTTT	CASSEGGEAFF
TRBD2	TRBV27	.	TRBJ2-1	TGTGCCAGCAGTTTTGGGACTAGCGGCAACAATGAGCAGTTCTTC	CASSFGTSGNNEQFF
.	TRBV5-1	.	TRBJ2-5	TGCGCCAGCAGCTTGGGCGGCAAATTCCCCGAGACCCAGTACTTC	CASSLGGKFPETQYF
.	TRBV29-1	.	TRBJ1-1	TGCAGCGTTGAAGGGCGGATGAACACTGAAGCTTTCTTT	CSVEGRMNTEAFF
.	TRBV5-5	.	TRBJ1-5	TGTGCCAGCAGCCCAAACCCGACAGCCATCAATCAGCCCCAGCATTTT	CASSPNPTAINQPQHF
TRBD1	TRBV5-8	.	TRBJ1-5	TGTGCCAGCAGCTGGGGGGACAGGAGTCGACCCCAGCATTTT	CASSWGDRSRPQHF
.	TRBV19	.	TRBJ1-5	TGTGCCAGTAACAGGGTGGGCAATCAGCCCCAGCATTTT	CASNRVGNQPQHF
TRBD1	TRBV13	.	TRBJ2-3	TGTGCCAGCAGCCCAAGGATCGGGACAGGAAAGGCAGATACGCAGTATTTT	CASSPRIGTGKADTQYF
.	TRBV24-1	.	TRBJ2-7	TGTGCCACCAGTGATCTCAGTTCCGAGCAGTACTTC	CATSDLSSEQYF
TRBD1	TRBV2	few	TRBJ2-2	TGTGCCAGCAGTGAAGTGGCGGCAGGGGGCTCGATCGGGGAGCTGTTTTTT	CASSEVAAGGSIGELFF
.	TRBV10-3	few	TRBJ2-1	TGTGCCATCAGTGAGCGGGAGTATTCGAGCAATGAGCAGTTCTTC	CAISEREYSSNEQFF
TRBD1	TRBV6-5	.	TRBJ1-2	TGTGCCAGCAGTACGGGACAGATTAACTATGGCTACACCTTC	CASSTGQINYGYTF
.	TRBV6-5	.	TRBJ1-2	TGTGCCAGCAGTTCCGCCCCGATTCGTTCGGGAGGCTACACCTTC	CASSSAPIRSGGYTF
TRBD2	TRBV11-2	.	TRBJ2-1	TGTGCCAGCAGTGAACAGGCTAGCGGGCTTGATGGAGAGCAGTTCTTC	CASSEQASGLDGEQFF
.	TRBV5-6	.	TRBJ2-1	TGTGCCAGCAGCTTAGGGGCTGACAATGAGCAGTTCTTC	CASSLGADNEQFF
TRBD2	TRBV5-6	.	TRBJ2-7	TGTGCCAGCAGCTTTAAAGCGGGGGGGTACGAGCAGTACTTC	CASSFKAGGYEQYF
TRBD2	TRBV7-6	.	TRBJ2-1	TGTGCCAGCAGCTTCTACCCGGGACTAGCGGACTACAATGAGCAGTTCTTC	CASSFYPGLADYNEQFF
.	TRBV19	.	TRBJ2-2	TGTGCCAGTAGTATCCACAGCACCGGGGAGCTGTTTTTT	CASSIHSTGELFF
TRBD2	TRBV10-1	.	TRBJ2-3	TGCGCCACCGGACTAGCGGGGGGGGATACGCAGTATTTT	CATGLAGGDTQYF
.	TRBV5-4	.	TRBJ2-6	TGTGCCAGCAGCTTGGGAGGGTTTGGGGCCAACGTCCTGACTTTC	CASSLGGFGANVLTF
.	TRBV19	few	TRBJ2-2	TGTGCCAGTAGTATAGTCTCGGACTTAACCGGGGAGCTGTTTTTT	CASSIVSDLTGELFF
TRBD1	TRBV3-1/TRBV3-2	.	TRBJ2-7	TGTGCCAGCAGCCGGACAGGGGGTTTCGAGCAGTACTTC	CASSRTGGFEQYF
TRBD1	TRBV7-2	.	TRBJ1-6	TGTGCCAGCAGCTTGAAACAGGGGTATAATTCACCCCTCCACTTT	CASSLKQGYNSPLHF
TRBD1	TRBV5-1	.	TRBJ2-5	TGCGCCAGCAGCCTGGGACAGTATAACGAAGAGACCCAGTACTTC	CASSLGQYNEETQYF